One sample yielded the 2 T cell receptor beta chains listed below, sequenced in a study of blood T cell repertoires in COVID-19 (TCRdb year 2020). Library preparation used the immunoSEQ multiplex PCR assay. TCRdb took over this immuneACCESS table, retaining in-frame rearrangements with V and J assigned. Such tables are incomplete; in checked studies, under half of the missing clones stem from an unresolved V gene, and the remainder is unexplained. This sample has about 170,000 clones in its table, and less than 80% of those were observed once. Around 17% of the sample rests with the top ten. The material sequenced was PBMCs or T cells enriched from blood (not recorded which). These receptors all come from a woman in her 70s in a cohort exposed to, infected with or recovered from COVID-19 (not recorded which).

J is TRBJ2-1 and V is TRBV9; 14 nucleotides agree with TRBD2. V lost 4 bases and J lost 4; bases outside the gene matches: 7. CDR3 length: 17 residues. CDR1 and CDR2 (germline): SGDLS, YYNGEE. The CDR3 DNA sequence: TGTGCCAGCAGCCCGGGACTAGCGGGGGTAAAATACAATGAGCAGTTCTTC. Translation: CASSPGLAGVKYNEQFF.

In its sample, this clone was seen once. The genes are TRBV27 and TRBJ2-7, with TRBD2 matching 7 bases. This CDR3 contains 15 residues. Germline CDR1 MNHEY, CDR2 SMNVEV (reference sequence). Trimming took 4 bases from V and 0 from J; bases not matched to a gene: 6. The CDR3 region is CASSSPGLFSYEQYF. The CDR3 DNA reads as TGTGCCAGCAGTTCTCCGGGACTATTCTCCTACGAGCAGTACTTC.